One and the same sample provided the 9 T cell receptor beta chains below, sequenced in a study of Ad26.COV2.S vaccination and SARS-CoV-2 variants. Treatment defined: roughly 19 received Ad26.COV2.S at low or high dose, single or two shots; roughly five received placebo; per-sample allocation not given. At day 63 after the first vaccine or placebo injection, samples were drawn. Repertoires were generated with immunoSEQ multiplex PCR, while TCRdb's copy carries only in-frame clones and drops some. The sample lists a few hundred thousand clones, 90% occurring once. The material sequenced was peripheral blood, taken in a trial of Ad26.COV2.S vaccine versus placebo. The receptors derive from a person between 18 and 59 years old who received the Ad26.COV2.S COVID-19 vaccine or a placebo.

The chain couples TRBV5-4 to TRBJ2-4; D might be TRBD2 (6 bases). The CDR3 spans 14 residues. Trimming removed 2 bases at V and 9 bases at J, with 15 bases between. Per germline, CDR1 SGHNT and CDR2 YYREEE (reference sequence). For the CDR3, the DNA is TGTGCCAGCAGCTTTAATGGGGCGGGGAGCATTCAGTACTTC. Translated, it gives CASSFNGAGSIQYF. The variable domain in full, completed from reference TRBV5-4 and TRBJ2-4, reads ETGVTQSPTHLIKTRGQQVTLRCSSQSGHNTVSWYQQALGQGPQFIFQYYREEENGRGNFPPRFSGLQFPNYSSELNVNALELDDSALYLCASSFNGAGSIQYFGAGTRLSVL.

The chain is built from TRBV5-1 and TRBJ2-3; 15 bases match TRBD2. The CDR3 runs 18 residues. In germline, CDR1 is SGHRS, CDR2 YFSETQ. V shed 3 bases, J shed 4 bases, and the junction held 9 bases outside the gene matches. Here the CDR3 DNA reads TGCGCCAGCAGCTCTGGACTAGCGGGAGGGCCGGTGGCAGATACGCAGTATTTT. As protein: CASSSGLAGGPVADTQYF.

The CDR3 DNA follows: TGCGCCAGCAGCCAACCGGGACGGACAAACTATGGCTACACCTTC. Its translation: CASSQPGRTNYGYTF. The chain carries TRBV4-1 and TRBJ1-2; a possible D gene is TRBD1 (5 bases). The V and J ends lost 2 bases and 2 bases respectively, with 12 bases between them. The CDR3 runs 15 residues. Looked up from germline, CDR1 is MGHRA and CDR2 is YSYEKL.

This clone appeared a single time. The chain links TRBV15 to TRBJ1-5; D is unclear. Trimming cost V 0 bases and J 4 bases, with 13 bases left between them. Germline CDR1 is LNHNV and CDR2 is YYDKDF (reference sequence). This CDR3 has 16 residues. The chain's CDR3 is CATSRDGKTFNQPQHF. CDR3 nucleotides: TGTGCCACCAGCAGAGATGGAAAAACCTTTAATCAGCCCCAGCATTTT.

This chain connects TRBV4-3 to TRBJ2-5; D perhaps matches TRBD1 (6 bases). This CDR3 contains 16 residues. From germline, CDR1 is LGHNA and CDR2 YSLEER. Trimming took off 0 bases at V and 1 base at J, with 12 bases between the two ends. The CDR3 loop reads CASSQDWTATQETQYF. Here the CDR3 DNA reads TGCGCCAGCAGCCAAGACTGGACAGCAACCCAAGAGACCCAGTACTTC.

This chain joins TRBV23-1 and TRBJ1-6; D gene unclear. TRBV23-1 qualifies as an ORF whose function is uncertain. The CDR3 loop spans 16 amino acids. Trimming shortened V by 6 bases and J by 7 bases, and 19 bases separated the two germline ends. Here the CDR3 reads CASSREGGMENSPLHF. CDR3 nucleotides: TGCGCCAGCAGCCGGGAGGGAGGGATGGAAAATTCACCCCTCCACTTT.

This rearrangement joins TRBV7-9 to TRBJ1-2; 10 positions agree with TRBD1. After removal of 4 bases from V and 8 bases from J, the junction contained 4 bases not matched to a gene. Per germline, CDR1 SEHNR and CDR2 FQNEAQ (reference sequence). The CDR3 has 13 amino acids. The CDR3 region has the DNA TGTGCCAGCAGCTCGCCGGGACAGGGGGGCTACACCTTC. Translation gives CASSSPGQGGYTF.

This clone was picked up one time. The chain combines TRBV21-1 with TRBJ2-7; the table gives TRBD1 as D, unverified against the DNA. TRBV21-1 is noted as a pseudogene. This CDR3 is 13 amino acids long. The CDR3 nucleotides read TGTGCCAGCTCGGTGGGACAGTCGTACGAGCAGTACTTC. Protein product: CASSVGQSYEQYF.

The chain couples TRBV5-6 to TRBJ1-2; D might be TRBD1 (6 bases). The CDR3 consists of 13 residues. Germline CDR1 reads SGHDT; CDR2 reads YYEEEE. Trimming took off 7 bases at V and 5 bases at J, with 15 bases between the two ends. The DNA of the CDR3 is TGTGCCAGCGGAAGGACAGAGGATTATGGCTACACCTTC. Residues: CASGRTEDYGYTF.